The text below deals with one T cell receptor beta chain. The antigen remains unidentified. The study treated chemo-refractory metastatic non-small-cell lung cancer patients with focal radiation plus ipilimumab CTLA-4 blockade. The germline V and J ends were trimmed by 4 bases and 1 base, with 7 bases remaining between them. The germline CDR1 and CDR2 sequences are LNHDA and SQIVND (reference sequence). This CDR3 contains 14 residues. This sample was taken from a study of radiotherapy plus CTLA-4 blockade in lung cancer. General study results and limits: An expansion of tumor-derived TCR clones occurred in blood after radiotherapy plus ipilimumab. Early blood T cell clone dynamics, with interferon-beta, were reported to best predict response.

Clones were read by immunoSEQ multiplex PCR, and TCRdb kept only the in-frame ones, dropping some. This repertoire shows roughly 30,000 clones, approximately 75% found once; its top ten account for 20% to 25%. This receptor was identified in a human donor with non-small cell lung cancer that progressed on radiotherapy plus ipilimumab. The chain couples TRBV19 to TRBJ2-2; D is unclear. Sequencing was performed on peripheral blood, taken from a patient treated with radiotherapy plus ipilimumab. CDR3 loop: CASSTHKNTGELFF. CDR3 DNA sequence: TGTGCCAGTAGTACCCACAAGAACACCGGGGAGCTGTTTTTT.